A single TCR beta chain is shown here with its context. Its antigen is not known. Notes on the study in general: Larger-cohort validation covered only one TCR beta V-J rearrangement.

Memory CD4+ cells were defined as CD4+CD45RO+CD25-. Constant-region reverse primers amplified full-length variable regions, followed by semi-nested Nested Universal Primer A PCR. TCRdb re-analysed the 5' RACE reads in MiXCR, keeping a single row per CDR3 protein. This table has 5,000 to 7,000 distinct CDR3 sequences, roughly 51% appearing once. This TCR derives from a female donor with breast cancer. Sequencing was performed on memory CD4+ T cells sorted from blood. Subset in this sample: memory CD4+ T cells, CD4+CD45RO+CD25-.

The CDR3 loop is CASSFTGGQNQPQHF. The CDR3 nucleotides read TGCGCCAGCAGCTTCACAGGGGGCCAGAATCAGCCCCAGCATTTT. The chain employs TRBV5-1 and TRBJ1-5; 9 positions agree with TRBD1. The CDR3 consists of 15 residues. Germline loops: CDR1 SGHRS, CDR2 YFSETQ. Germline trimming cut 2 bases from V and 4 bases from J; bases unmatched to any gene: 4.